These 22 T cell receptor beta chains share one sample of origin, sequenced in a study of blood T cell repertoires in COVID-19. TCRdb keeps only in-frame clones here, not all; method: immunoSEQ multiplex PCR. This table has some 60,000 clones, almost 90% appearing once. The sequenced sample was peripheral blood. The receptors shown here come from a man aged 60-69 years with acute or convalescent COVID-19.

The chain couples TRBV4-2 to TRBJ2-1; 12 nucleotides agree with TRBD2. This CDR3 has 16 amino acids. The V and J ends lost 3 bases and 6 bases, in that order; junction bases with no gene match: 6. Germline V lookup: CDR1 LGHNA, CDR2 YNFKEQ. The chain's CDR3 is CASSQRLAGAPNEQFF. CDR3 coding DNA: TGTGCCAGCAGCCAGAGACTAGCGGGAGCCCCCAATGAGCAGTTCTTC.

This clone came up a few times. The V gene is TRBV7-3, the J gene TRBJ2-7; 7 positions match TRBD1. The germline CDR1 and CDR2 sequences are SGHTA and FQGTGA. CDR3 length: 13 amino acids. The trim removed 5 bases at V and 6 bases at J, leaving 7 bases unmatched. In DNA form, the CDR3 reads TGTGCCAGCAGCATCACGACAGGGACCGAGCAGTACTTC. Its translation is CASSITTGTEQYF.

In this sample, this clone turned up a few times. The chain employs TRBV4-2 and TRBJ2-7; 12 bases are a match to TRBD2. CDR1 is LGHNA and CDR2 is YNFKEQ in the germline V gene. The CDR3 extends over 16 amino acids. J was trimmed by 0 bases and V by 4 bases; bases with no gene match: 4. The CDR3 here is CASSLRTSGNSYEQYF. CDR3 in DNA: TGTGCCAGCAGCCTCCGGACTAGCGGGAACTCCTACGAGCAGTACTTC.

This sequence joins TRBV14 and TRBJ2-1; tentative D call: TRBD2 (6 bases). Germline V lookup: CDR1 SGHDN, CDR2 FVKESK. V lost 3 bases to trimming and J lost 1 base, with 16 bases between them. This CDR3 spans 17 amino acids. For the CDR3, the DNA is TGTGCCAGCAGCCAGTTCGCCGGGACTGCGTCCTACAATGAGCAGTTCTTC. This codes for CASSQFAGTASYNEQFF.

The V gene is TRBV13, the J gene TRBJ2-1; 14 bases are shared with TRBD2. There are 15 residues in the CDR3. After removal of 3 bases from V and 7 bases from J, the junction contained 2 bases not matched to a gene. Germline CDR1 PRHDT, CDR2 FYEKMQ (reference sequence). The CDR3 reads CASSLRLAGGNEQFF. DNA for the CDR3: TGTGCCAGCAGCTTGAGACTAGCGGGAGGGAATGAGCAGTTCTTC.

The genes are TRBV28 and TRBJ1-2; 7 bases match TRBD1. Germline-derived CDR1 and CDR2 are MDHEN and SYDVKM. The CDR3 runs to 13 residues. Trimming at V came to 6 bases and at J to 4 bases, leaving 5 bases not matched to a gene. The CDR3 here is CASRRGLVYGYTF. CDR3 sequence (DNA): TGTGCCAGCAGAAGGGGGCTGGTCTATGGCTACACCTTC.

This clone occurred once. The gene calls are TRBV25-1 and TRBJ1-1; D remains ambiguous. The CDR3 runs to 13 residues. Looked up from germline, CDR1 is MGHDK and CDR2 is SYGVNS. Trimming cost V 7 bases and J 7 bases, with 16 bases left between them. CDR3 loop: CASTSAEAIEAFF. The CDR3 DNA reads TGTGCCAGCACCTCAGCGGAGGCTATTGAAGCTTTCTTT.

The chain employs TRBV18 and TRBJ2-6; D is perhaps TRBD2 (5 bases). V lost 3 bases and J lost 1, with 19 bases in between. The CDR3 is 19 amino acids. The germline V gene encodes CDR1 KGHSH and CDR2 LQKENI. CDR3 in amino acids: CASSPILGVPHSGANVLTF. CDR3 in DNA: TGTGCCAGCTCACCTATTCTCGGGGTCCCTCATTCTGGGGCCAACGTCCTGACTTTC.

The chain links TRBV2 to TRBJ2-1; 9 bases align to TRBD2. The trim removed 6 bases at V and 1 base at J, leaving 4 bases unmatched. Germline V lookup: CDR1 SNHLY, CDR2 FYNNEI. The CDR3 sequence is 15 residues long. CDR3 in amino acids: CASRSGRSSYNEQFF. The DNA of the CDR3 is TGTGCCAGCAGAAGCGGGAGGAGTTCCTACAATGAGCAGTTCTTC.

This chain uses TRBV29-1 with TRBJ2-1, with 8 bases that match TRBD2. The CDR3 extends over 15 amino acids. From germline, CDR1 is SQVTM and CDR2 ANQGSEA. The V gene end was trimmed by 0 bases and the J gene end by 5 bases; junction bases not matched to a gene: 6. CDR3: CSVEDRLAGNNEQFF. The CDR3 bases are TGCAGCGTTGAAGATCGGCTAGCGGGTAACAATGAGCAGTTCTTC.

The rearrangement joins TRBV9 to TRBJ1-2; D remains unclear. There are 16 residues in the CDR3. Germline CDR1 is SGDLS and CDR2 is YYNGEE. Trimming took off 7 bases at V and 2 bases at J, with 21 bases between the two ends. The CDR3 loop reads CASHAFPRTGNYGYTF. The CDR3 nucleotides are TGTGCCAGCCACGCATTCCCCAGGACGGGGAACTATGGCTACACCTTC.

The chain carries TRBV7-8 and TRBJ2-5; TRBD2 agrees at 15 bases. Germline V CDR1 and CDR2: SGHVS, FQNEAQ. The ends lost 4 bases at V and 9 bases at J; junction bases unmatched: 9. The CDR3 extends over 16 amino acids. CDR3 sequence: CASSSGLAGGREAQYF. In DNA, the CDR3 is TGTGCCAGCAGCTCGGGACTAGCGGGAGGCAGGGAAGCCCAGTACTTC.

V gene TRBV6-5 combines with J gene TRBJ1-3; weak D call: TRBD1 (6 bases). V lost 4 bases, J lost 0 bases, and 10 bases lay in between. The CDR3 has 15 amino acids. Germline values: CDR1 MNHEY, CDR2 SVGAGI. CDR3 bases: TGTGCCAGCAGTTTGCAGGGGCGCTCTGGAAACACCATATATTTT. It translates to CASSLQGRSGNTIYF.

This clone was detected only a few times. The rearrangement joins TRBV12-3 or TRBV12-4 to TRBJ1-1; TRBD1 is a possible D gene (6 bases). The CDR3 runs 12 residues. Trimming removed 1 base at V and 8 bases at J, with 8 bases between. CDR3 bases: TGTGCCAGCAGTTTAGATGGGACAGAAGCTTTCTTT. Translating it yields CASSLDGTEAFF.

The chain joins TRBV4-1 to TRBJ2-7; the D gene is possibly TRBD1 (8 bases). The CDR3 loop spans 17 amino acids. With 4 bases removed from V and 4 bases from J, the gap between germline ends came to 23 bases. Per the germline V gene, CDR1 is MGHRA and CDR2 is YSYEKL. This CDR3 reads CASSPGGLDRDRYEQYF. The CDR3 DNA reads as TGCGCCAGCAGCCCGGGGGGCCTGGACAGGGATAGGTACGAGCAGTACTTC.

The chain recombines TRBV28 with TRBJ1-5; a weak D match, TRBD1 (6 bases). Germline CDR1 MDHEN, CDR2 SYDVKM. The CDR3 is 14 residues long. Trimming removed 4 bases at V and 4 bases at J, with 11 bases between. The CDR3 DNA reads TGTGCCAGCAGTTCCCGGCAGGGGAATCAGCCCCAGCATTTT. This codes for CASSSRQGNQPQHF.

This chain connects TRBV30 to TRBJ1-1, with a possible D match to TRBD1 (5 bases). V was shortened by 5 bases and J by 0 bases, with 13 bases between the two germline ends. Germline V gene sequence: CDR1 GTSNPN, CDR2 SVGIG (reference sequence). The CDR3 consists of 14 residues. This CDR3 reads CAWAQGWVNTEAFF. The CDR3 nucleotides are TGTGCCTGGGCTCAGGGTTGGGTGAACACTGAAGCTTTCTTT.

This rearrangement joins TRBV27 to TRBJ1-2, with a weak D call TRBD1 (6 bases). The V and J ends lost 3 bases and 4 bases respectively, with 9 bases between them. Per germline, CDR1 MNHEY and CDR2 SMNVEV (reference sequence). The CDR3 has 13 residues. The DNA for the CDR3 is TGTGCCAGCAGTTTCGCCAGGGGCTATGGCTACACCTTC. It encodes CASSFARGYGYTF.

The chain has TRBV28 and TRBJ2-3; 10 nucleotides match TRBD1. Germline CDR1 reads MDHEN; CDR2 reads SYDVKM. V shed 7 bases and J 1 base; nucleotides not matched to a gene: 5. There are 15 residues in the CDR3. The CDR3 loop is CASISGTGGTDTQYF. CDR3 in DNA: TGTGCCAGCATTTCCGGGACAGGGGGCACAGATACGCAGTATTTT.

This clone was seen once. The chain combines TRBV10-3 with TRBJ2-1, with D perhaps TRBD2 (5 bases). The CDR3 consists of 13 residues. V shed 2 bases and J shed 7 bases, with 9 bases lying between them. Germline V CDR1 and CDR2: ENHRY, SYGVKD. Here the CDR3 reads CAISERTGNEQFF. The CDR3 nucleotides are TGTGCCATCAGTGAGCGGACGGGGAATGAGCAGTTCTTC.

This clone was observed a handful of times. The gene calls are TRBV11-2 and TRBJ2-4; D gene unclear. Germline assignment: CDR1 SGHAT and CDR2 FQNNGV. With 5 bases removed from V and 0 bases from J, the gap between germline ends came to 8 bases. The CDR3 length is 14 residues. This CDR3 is CASSPLRAKNIQYF. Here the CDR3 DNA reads TGTGCCAGCAGCCCCCTGAGAGCCAAAAACATTCAGTACTTC.

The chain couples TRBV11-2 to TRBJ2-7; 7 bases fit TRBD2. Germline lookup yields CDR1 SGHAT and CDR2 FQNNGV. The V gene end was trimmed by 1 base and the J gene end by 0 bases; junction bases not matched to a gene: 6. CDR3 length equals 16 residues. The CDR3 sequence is CASSLGAGGSSYEQYF. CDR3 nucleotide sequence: TGTGCCAGCAGCTTAGGGGCTGGCGGGAGCTCCTACGAGCAGTACTTC.